A single sample gave rise to the 32 T cell receptor beta chains below, sequenced in a study of cytomegalovirus exposure and HLA in healthy donors (dated by TCRdb to 2017 to 2019). The library was produced with the immunoSEQ multiplex PCR assay. A mixture of 60 forward primers for TCR Vbeta segments and 13 reverse primers for TCR Jbeta segments was used in the multiplex PCR. TCRdb stores this immuneACCESS table with in-frame sequences only. Part of the clones is absent; in the studies checked, under half of the shortfall reflects unresolved V genes, and no reason is known for the rest. The sample table shows 150,000 to 200,000 clones, and approximately 82% are seen once. The ten largest account for approximately 1.2% of the sample. Sequenced sample: PBMCs. These receptors all come from a girl aged 2-9 years in good health and CMV-seropositive.

The V call is TRBV27, the J call TRBJ1-2; tentative D call: TRBD1 (6 bases). The CDR3 is 14 residues long. Germline loops: CDR1 MNHEY, CDR2 SMNVEV (reference sequence). Trimming cost V 4 bases and J 8 bases, with 17 bases left between them. The CDR3 is CASSSTLQGYGYTF. The DNA for the CDR3 is TGTGCCAGCAGTTCGACCCTACAGGGATACGGCTACACCTTC.

J is TRBJ2-7 and V is TRBV2; D ambiguous. CDR3 size: 10 residues. The V and J ends lost 8 bases and 6 bases respectively, with 8 bases between them. CDR1 is SNHLY and CDR2 is FYNNEI in the germline V gene. CDR3 in DNA: TGTGCCAGCGGGTCTAGCGAGCAGTACTTC. This sequence encodes CASGSSEQYF.

The chain links TRBV28 to TRBJ1-2, with 7 bases aligning to TRBD1. After removal of 6 bases from V and 5 bases from J, the junction contained 15 bases not matched to a gene. This CDR3 comprises 16 residues. Germline lookup yields CDR1 MDHEN and CDR2 SYDVKM. The CDR3 loop reads CASRPQMGQPFYGYTF. CDR3 sequence (DNA): TGTGCCAGCAGGCCCCAAATGGGACAGCCCTTTTATGGCTACACCTTC.

The chain is built from TRBV7-2 and TRBJ2-7, with a weak D call TRBD2 (6 bases). Germline CDR1 and CDR2: SGHTA and FQGNSA. This CDR3 region has 15 residues. The V end lost 5 bases, the J end lost 5 bases, and 19 bases lay between the germline ends. In nucleotides, the CDR3 is TGTGCCAGCAGCAGCACCGGGACTGACCTGAACGAGCAGTACTTC. Translated: CASSSTGTDLNEQYF.

This chain links TRBV11-2 with TRBJ2-2; possible D gene TRBD1, 6 bases. Trimming took off 2 bases at V and 6 bases at J, with 16 bases between the two ends. The CDR3 contains 16 residues. CDR1 is SGHAT and CDR2 is FQNNGV in the germline V gene. The CDR3 sequence is CASSLNRAAGAGELFF. Here the CDR3 DNA reads TGTGCCAGCAGCTTAAATAGGGCGGCAGGGGCCGGGGAGCTGTTTTTT.

V usage is TRBV7-3 and J usage is TRBJ2-1, with a weak D call TRBD2 (6 bases). Trimming pared 5 bases from V and 8 bases from J, leaving 13 bases between. The CDR3 has 13 amino acids. CDR1 is SGHTA and CDR2 is FQGTGA in the germline V gene. The DNA of the CDR3 is TGTGCCAGCAGCGGCGGAGGGGCGGATGAGCAGTTCTTC. Its translation: CASSGGGADEQFF.

The chain has TRBV7-9 and TRBJ2-1; D may be TRBD2 (6 bases). Germline V gene sequence: CDR1 SEHNR, CDR2 FQNEAQ (reference sequence). This CDR3 is built from 16 residues. With 5 bases removed from V and 8 bases from J, the gap between germline ends came to 22 bases. CDR3 region: CASSAQTRASFDEQFF. Here the CDR3 DNA reads TGTGCCAGCAGCGCCCAGACTAGGGCTTCTTTCGATGAGCAGTTCTTC.

This clone was detected only once. The V and J genes are TRBV18 and TRBJ2-1; 10 nucleotides agree with TRBD2. This CDR3 region has 15 residues. CDR1 and CDR2 (germline): KGHSH, LQKENI. Germline trimming cut 4 bases from V and 9 bases from J; bases unmatched to any gene: 9. The CDR3 loop is CASSRPAGGPLEQFF. In DNA form, the CDR3 reads TGTGCCAGCTCACGGCCAGCGGGAGGGCCACTTGAGCAGTTCTTC.

V usage is TRBV6-6 and J usage is TRBJ1-1; perhaps TRBD1 as D (5 bases). This CDR3 contains 12 residues. V was pared by 2 bases and J by 9 bases, with 10 bases between. Per the germline V gene, CDR1 is MNHNY and CDR2 is SVGAGI (reference sequence). This chain's CDR3 is CASSYRGGKAFF. In DNA, the CDR3 is TGTGCCAGCAGTTACCGGGGGGGAAAAGCTTTCTTT.

The chain carries TRBV11-2 and TRBJ2-7; TRBD2 matches 8 bases. The CDR3 is made up of 19 amino acids. CDR1 and CDR2 from the germline V gene are SGHAT and FQNNGV. V gave up 5 bases and J gave up 0 bases; unmatched junction bases: 18. CDR3 DNA: TGTGCCAGCAGCCCCCGGAGTCTTACTGCGGGGGGATCCTCCTACGAGCAGTACTTC. It specifies CASSPRSLTAGGSSYEQYF.

The V call is TRBV15, the J call TRBJ1-2, with D possibly TRBD1 on 6 matching bases. V lost 0 bases and J 5 bases, leaving 10 bases between the germline ends. Germline CDR1 LNHNV, CDR2 YYDKDF (reference sequence). The CDR3 consists of 14 residues. The CDR3 loop reads CATSRDQGIYGYTF. CDR3 nucleotide sequence: TGTGCCACCAGCAGAGATCAGGGGATATATGGCTACACCTTC.

This chain links TRBV5-1 with TRBJ2-5, with 7 nucleotides matching TRBD2. This CDR3 contains 16 residues. Germline V gene lookup returns CDR1 SGHRS and CDR2 YFSETQ. Trimming at V came to 0 bases and at J to 1 base, leaving 6 bases not matched to a gene. CDR3 in amino acids: CASSLAASGFQETQYF. CDR3 sequence (DNA): TGCGCCAGCAGCTTGGCGGCTAGCGGCTTCCAAGAGACCCAGTACTTC.

The CDR3 loop reads CASSEWQGQNTEAFF. CDR3 coding DNA: TGTGCCAGCAGTGAATGGCAGGGCCAGAACACTGAAGCTTTCTTT. The rearrangement links TRBV25-1 to TRBJ1-1; TRBD1 is a possible D gene (5 bases). V dropped 1 base and J dropped 1 base, with 10 bases sitting between them. This CDR3 has 15 amino acids. Germline V gives CDR1 MGHDK, CDR2 SYGVNS.

The chain is built from TRBV9 and TRBJ1-2; D is perhaps TRBD1 (5 bases). The CDR3 consists of 16 residues. Germline V CDR1 and CDR2: SGDLS, YYNGEE. Trimming stripped 2 bases from V and 6 bases from J, with 20 bases between. CDR3 in DNA: TGTGCCAGCAGCGTGTTGCTTTCGGGGGGTATGGATGGCTACACCTTC. This gives the protein CASSVLLSGGMDGYTF. The complete variable domain, with remaining parts taken from reference TRBV9 and TRBJ1-2, reads DSGVTQTPKHLITATGQRVTLRCSPRSGDLSVYWYQQSLDQGLQFLIQYYNGEERAKGNILERFSAQQFPDLHSELNLSSLELGDSALYFCASSVLLSGGMDGYTFGSGTRLTVV.

This clone has only a few counts. The chain has TRBV6-1 and TRBJ2-7; 8 nucleotides align to TRBD2. Germline trimming cut 4 bases from V and 0 bases from J; bases unmatched to any gene: 8. This CDR3 region has 16 residues. Germline V gene lookup returns CDR1 MNHNS and CDR2 SASEGT. CDR3 DNA sequence: TGTGCCAGCAGTGCCCTCTCCGGGACTAGCTCCTACGAGCAGTACTTC. It translates to CASSALSGTSSYEQYF.

The rearrangement uses TRBV7-3 and TRBJ2-5; D unclear. V was trimmed by 5 bases and J by 3 bases, leaving 10 bases between them. The germline gives CDR1 SGHTA, CDR2 FQGTGA. CDR3 size: 13 residues. The CDR3 sequence is CASSLVPEETQYF. DNA of the CDR3: TGTGCCAGCAGCCTAGTACCCGAAGAGACCCAGTACTTC.

The rearrangement links TRBV11-3 to TRBJ2-7, with 8 positions matching TRBD2. The CDR3 sequence is 14 residues long. V lost 5 bases, J lost 0 bases, and 3 bases stayed unmatched. CDR1 and CDR2 (germline): SGHNT, YENEEA. The CDR3 protein is CASSRRGASYEQYF. DNA of the CDR3: TGTGCCAGCAGCCGGCGGGGGGCCTCCTACGAGCAGTACTTC.

In its sample, this clone was seen once. CDR3 protein: CASSQGLNKGTEAFF. The CDR3 region has the DNA TGTGCCAGCAGCCAAGGGCTAAATAAGGGGACTGAAGCTTTCTTT. This chain joins TRBV6-5 and TRBJ1-1, with D possibly TRBD1 on 5 matching bases. The CDR3 is 15 amino acids. Germline loops: CDR1 MNHEY, CDR2 SVGAGI. The germline V and J ends were trimmed by 6 bases and 5 bases, with 19 bases remaining between them.

J is TRBJ2-5 and V is TRBV5-4; the match to TRBD2 covers 9 bases. V lost 5 bases to trimming and J lost 5 bases; unmatched junction nucleotides: 16. This CDR3 is built from 17 residues. CDR1 and CDR2 (germline): SGHNT, YYREEE (reference sequence). The CDR3 is CASSPPTSGVTGETQYF. CDR3 DNA: TGTGCCAGCAGTCCCCCGACTAGCGGCGTTACGGGGGAGACCCAGTACTTC. Filled out from reference TRBV5-4 and TRBJ2-5, the complete variable domain reads ETGVTQSPTHLIKTRGQQVTLRCSSQSGHNTVSWYQQALGQGPQFIFQYYREEENGRGNFPPRFSGLQFPNYSSELNVNALELDDSALYLCASSPPTSGVTGETQYFGPGTRLLVL.

The chain employs TRBV10-1 and TRBJ2-6; D perhaps matches TRBD1 (5 bases). Trimming stripped 6 bases from V and 11 bases from J, with 11 bases between. CDR1 is WNHNN and CDR2 is SYGVQD in the germline V gene (reference sequence). The CDR3 contains 12 residues. The CDR3 sequence is CASRTQGDVLTF. DNA of the CDR3: TGCGCCAGCAGAACCCAGGGCGACGTCCTGACTTTC.

This clone turned up a few times. This sequence joins TRBV6-6 and TRBJ2-7; TRBD1 might be the D (6 bases). In germline, CDR1 is MNHNY, CDR2 SVGAGI (reference sequence). V gave up 7 bases and J gave up 3 bases, with 16 bases separating them. The CDR3 is 14 residues long. CDR3 protein: CASNLDRSNYEQYF. In DNA form, the CDR3 reads TGTGCCAGCAACCTGGACAGATCGAACTACGAGCAGTACTTC.

This chain links TRBV6-1 with TRBJ1-2, with D tentatively TRBD1 (6 bases). Trimming left V 1 base short and J 2 bases short, with 17 bases between. The CDR3 contains 17 residues. From germline, CDR1 is MNHNS and CDR2 SASEGT. This chain's CDR3 is CASSEGHRVDRNYGYTF. As DNA, the CDR3 is TGTGCCAGCAGTGAAGGTCACCGGGTGGACAGAAACTATGGCTACACCTTC.

The V and J genes are TRBV29-1 and TRBJ2-1; 8 bases are shared with TRBD2. The J segment lost 0 bases and the V segment lost 8 bases, leaving 9 bases of the junction unmatched. From germline, CDR1 is SQVTM and CDR2 ANQGSEA. This CDR3 comprises 15 residues. Here the CDR3 reads CSFLAGTSSYNEQFF. The CDR3 nucleotides read TGCAGCTTCTTAGCGGGGACGAGCTCCTACAATGAGCAGTTCTTC.

This chain connects TRBV15 to TRBJ2-7, with 7 bases aligning to TRBD2. The germline V gene encodes CDR1 LNHNV and CDR2 YYDKDF (reference sequence). The V segment lost 3 bases and the J segment 3 bases; nucleotides outside the gene matches: 8. The CDR3 sequence is 15 residues long. CDR3 in DNA: TGTGCCACCAGCAGGGGGAGGGGACCCCTCTACGAGCAGTACTTC. Translation: CATSRGRGPLYEQYF.

The rearrangement joins TRBV5-8 to TRBJ1-5, with D perhaps TRBD1 (5 bases). Germline CDR1 is SGHTS and CDR2 is YDEGEE. The CDR3 spans 15 residues. The ends were cut back, 4 bases at V and 9 bases at J, with 20 bases in the middle. The CDR3 sequence: CASSLVGRGLGPQHF. Here the CDR3 DNA reads TGTGCCAGCAGCCTGGTCGGACGGGGGTTGGGGCCCCAGCATTTT.

The chain recombines TRBV5-1 with TRBJ1-1; D gene unclear. The CDR3 totals 14 residues. The V end lost 0 bases, the J end lost 6 bases, and 12 bases lay between the germline ends. Germline loops: CDR1 SGHRS, CDR2 YFSETQ. In DNA, the CDR3 is TGCGCCAGCAGCTTGGGTCTTAGCTTGGCTGAAGCTTTCTTT. Protein product: CASSLGLSLAEAFF.

The chain has TRBV27 and TRBJ1-1; unclear D gene. The CDR3 runs to 14 residues. Germline values: CDR1 MNHEY, CDR2 SMNVEV (reference sequence). Trimming shortened V by 3 bases and J by 0 bases, and 8 bases separated the two germline ends. The CDR3 protein is CASSLGSLNTEAFF. Written as DNA, the CDR3 is TGTGCCAGCAGTTTGGGGAGCCTGAACACTGAAGCTTTCTTT.

V usage is TRBV10-2 and J usage is TRBJ1-1, with TRBD1 matching over 7 bases. The CDR3 is 16 amino acids. With V trimmed by 7 bases and J by 1 base, 12 bases remained unmatched. Germline V gene sequence: CDR1 WSHSY, CDR2 SAAADI. The CDR3 region is CASTTLLHRGNTEAFF. The DNA of the CDR3 is TGCGCCAGCACGACTCTACTTCACAGGGGGAACACTGAAGCTTTCTTT.

The V call is TRBV30, the J call TRBJ1-2; 8 bases align to TRBD1. This CDR3 has 16 residues. J gave up 4 bases and V 1 base, and 11 bases lay outside the gene matches. Germline V CDR1 and CDR2: GTSNPN, SVGIG (reference sequence). The DNA of the CDR3 is TGTGCCTGGAGTGCCCCCCACAGGGGGGCCATCTATGGCTACACCTTC. It specifies CAWSAPHRGAIYGYTF.

The rearrangement links TRBV4-1 to TRBJ2-7; no definite D call. Germline V CDR1 and CDR2: MGHRA, YSYEKL. Trimming took off 2 bases at V and 9 bases at J, with 5 bases between the two ends. The CDR3 spans 10 residues. CDR3 bases: TGCGCCAGCAGCCAACGTGTGCAGTACTTC. Its translation: CASSQRVQYF.

The V gene is TRBV5-1, the J gene TRBJ2-1; D gene ambiguous. V dropped 3 bases and J dropped 2 bases, with 9 bases sitting between them. In germline, CDR1 is SGHRS, CDR2 YFSETQ. CDR3 length equals 14 residues. The CDR3 DNA reads as TGCGCCAGCAGCTCCACACCCACCTACAATGAGCAGTTCTTC. Translation gives CASSSTPTYNEQFF.

The rearrangement uses TRBV4-1 and TRBJ1-1, with D possibly matching TRBD1 (5 bases). This CDR3 comprises 13 residues. V dropped 4 bases and J dropped 4 bases, with 10 bases sitting between them. Germline V gene lookup returns CDR1 MGHRA and CDR2 YSYEKL. The CDR3 DNA is TGCGCCAGCAGCCTCGAAGGGGCCACTGAAGCTTTCTTT. This codes for CASSLEGATEAFF.